The subject of this entry is one TCR beta chain. This sample is part of a study of blood T cell repertoires in COVID-19. Turning to the study itself: Acute and convalescent COVID-19 samples came from the United States, Italy and Spain.

Here immunoSEQ multiplex PCR was the method, and the copy in TCRdb shows in-frame clones only, minus some. The sample carries around 200,000 clones, roughly nine tenths recorded once. Deletions cut 2 bases from V and 0 bases from J, with 8 bases between. CDR1 and CDR2 from the germline V gene are MNHEY and SVGEGT. The CDR3 length is 14 residues. This receptor was identified in a woman aged 40 to 49 with acute COVID-19. The sequencing sample was made of PBMCs or T cells enriched from blood (not recorded which). The genes are TRBV6-2 or TRBV6-3 and TRBJ2-7; a possible D gene is TRBD2 (5 bases). The CDR3 spells CASSYTGISYEQYF. CDR3 nucleotides: TGTGCCAGCAGTTACACGGGAATCTCCTACGAGCAGTACTTC.